This is a list of T cell receptor beta chains from one sample in a study of cytomegalovirus exposure and HLA in healthy donors. Using immunoSEQ multiplex PCR, the repertoire was profiled, and TCRdb retains in-frame clones only, with some absent. This table holds around 38,000 clones, 66% found once. Specimen: PBMCs. These receptors came from a man in his forties or fifties in good health and CMV-seropositive. CDR3s include the opening cysteine and the closing phenylalanine or tryptophan. A D gene is named only where the DNA matches it firmly. Clone size is given for some rows only: seen once, a few or many times, or a class if the clone is expanded.

clone_size	v_call	d_call	j_call	cdr3_nt	cdr3_aa
once	TRBV29-1	NA	TRBJ1-4	TGCAGCGGGGGACTCAGTGAGGGTGAAAAACTGTTTTTT	CSGGLSEGEKLFF
NA	TRBV2	TRBD1	TRBJ1-1	TGTGCCAGCAGCGGACAGGGCACAGAGACTGAAGCTTTCTTT	CASSGQGTETEAFF
NA	TRBV11-3	TRBD1	TRBJ2-7	TGTGCCAGCAGCTTATTCCCGGGACAGGGCTACGAGCAGTACTTC	CASSLFPGQGYEQYF
NA	TRBV30	NA	TRBJ2-7	TGTGCCTGGAGTAGCACTGGCGAGCAGTACTTC	CAWSSTGEQYF
once	TRBV7-9	NA	TRBJ1-3	TGTGCCAGCAGCTTCGCAGGGTTCGGAAACACCATATATTTT	CASSFAGFGNTIYF
NA	TRBV2	NA	TRBJ1-6	TGTGCCAGCAGTGAACAGGGGCTGCACTATAATTCACCCCTCCACTTT	CASSEQGLHYNSPLHF
NA	TRBV2	NA	TRBJ1-1	TGTGCCAGCACGTCGATAGGGGGGAACACTGAAGCTTTCTTT	CASTSIGGNTEAFF
once	TRBV9	NA	TRBJ1-1	TGTGCCAGCAGCGATAACACGGCAGGGGAGGCTTTCTTT	CASSDNTAGEAFF
few	TRBV2	NA	TRBJ1-1	TGTGCCAGCAGCGCGAGCATCAACACTGAAGCTTTCTTT	CASSASINTEAFF
NA	TRBV15	TRBD1	TRBJ1-2	TGTGCCACCAGCAGAGGAAAAGGACAGGAACATGGCTACACCTTC	CATSRGKGQEHGYTF
NA	TRBV11-3	NA	TRBJ2-1	TGTGCCAGCAGCCGAGGCAGTGAGCAGTTCTTC	CASSRGSEQFF
NA	TRBV6-5	TRBD1	TRBJ2-7	TGTGCCAGCAGTCCCCAGGGACAGGGATTATACGAGCAGTACTTC	CASSPQGQGLYEQYF
NA	TRBV5-1	NA	TRBJ1-1	TGCGCCAGCAGCTTGGTCTGGGGGGGAAACACTGAAGCTTTCTTT	CASSLVWGGNTEAFF
once	TRBV29-1	NA	TRBJ1-4	TGCAGCGGGGGACTCGGTGAGGGTGAAAAACTGTTTTTT	CSGGLGEGEKLFF
NA	TRBV7-2	TRBD2	TRBJ2-3	TGTGCCAGCAGCATCTCCCCGGGGGGGAGGCGGCGCGCAGATACGCAGTATTTT	CASSISPGGRRRADTQYF
NA	TRBV2	NA	TRBJ2-2	TGTGCCAGCACCTTACAGGGAGGGTTGGGCACCGGGGAGCTGTTTTTT	CASTLQGGLGTGELFF
NA	TRBV28	NA	TRBJ1-3	TGTGCCAGTACAGTCTCTGGAAACACCATATATTTT	CASTVSGNTIYF
NA	TRBV6-5	TRBD2	TRBJ2-1	TGTGCCAGCAGGGCTAGCGGGGGGAATGAGCAGTTCTTC	CASRASGGNEQFF
NA	TRBV7-7	NA	TRBJ2-1	TGTGCCAGCAGCTCGGAGAATTACAATGAGCAGTTCTTC	CASSSENYNEQFF
NA	TRBV15	TRBD1	TRBJ1-1	TGTGCCACCAGCATTCGGAGACAGGGGGGGCCTGAAGCTTTCTTT	CATSIRRQGGPEAFF
NA	TRBV6-5	NA	TRBJ1-2	TGTGCCAGCAGTTCAGGGATAGGTGGCTACACCTTC	CASSSGIGGYTF
few	TRBV4-3	NA	TRBJ1-1	TGCGCCAGCAGCCAGACGGGTGATGGAAAAGCTGAAGCTTTCTTT	CASSQTGDGKAEAFF
NA	TRBV10-3	NA	TRBJ1-2	TGTGCCATCAGTCTACAGGGTGCTAACTATGGCTACACCTTC	CAISLQGANYGYTF
NA	TRBV7-8	TRBD1	TRBJ1-6	TGTGCCAGCAGCCCGAACTTGGCTAGGGACAGGGGCTGGAATTCACCCCTCCACTTT	CASSPNLARDRGWNSPLHF
NA	TRBV4-3	TRBD2	TRBJ2-3	TGCGCCAGCAGCCAAGAAGTAGCGGGGGGGGCAGATACGCAGTATTTT	CASSQEVAGGADTQYF
NA	TRBV10-2	NA	TRBJ2-3	TGCGCCAGCAGTGAGCGCCTAGCCTACAATGCGGGTATGCAGTATTTT	CASSERLAYNAGMQYF
NA	TRBV4-3	NA	TRBJ1-2	TGCGCCAGCAGCCAAGATCTGGGCCCGTCCTATGGCTACACCTTC	CASSQDLGPSYGYTF
few	TRBV7-2	NA	TRBJ2-5	TGTGCCAGCAGCGATAGCTTCCAAGAGACCCAGTACTTC	CASSDSFQETQYF
NA	TRBV7-6	NA	TRBJ2-5	TGTGCCAGCAGCCCGGAGGACCGAAGGAGGGAGACCCAGTACTTC	CASSPEDRRRETQYF
NA	TRBV30	TRBD1	TRBJ2-2	TGTGCCTGGATTGGACAGGGGTACACCGGGGAGCTGTTTTTT	CAWIGQGYTGELFF
few	TRBV27	TRBD1	TRBJ1-2	TGTGCCAGCAGGGAAGGGACAGGGTTTTATGGCTACACCTTC	CASREGTGFYGYTF
NA	TRBV7-6	NA	TRBJ1-5	TGTGCCAGCAGCAAGGGGGGGAATCAGCCCCAGCATTTT	CASSKGGNQPQHF
NA	TRBV4-1	NA	TRBJ1-5	TGCGCCAGCAGCCAAGGCTTCGGGCAGCCCCAGCATTTT	CASSQGFGQPQHF
few	TRBV7-2	TRBD1	TRBJ1-3	TGTGCCAGCAGCTACCGACAGGGGGAGGACACCATATATTTT	CASSYRQGEDTIYF
NA	TRBV19	NA	TRBJ2-5	TGTGCCAGTAGTATAGGGGGGAGGCAGACCCAGTACTTC	CASSIGGRQTQYF
NA	TRBV7-8	TRBD2	TRBJ2-3	TGTGCCAGCAGCCAAAGACTAGCGGGGGGGCAGGGAGATACGCAGTATTTT	CASSQRLAGGQGDTQYF
few	TRBV4-3	TRBD1	TRBJ1-1	TGCGCCAGCAGCCTCTGGGACAGGGATCCTTTCTTT	CASSLWDRDPFF
NA	TRBV10-3	TRBD1	TRBJ2-4	TGTGCCATCAGTGAGTCGGGACAGAAAAACATTCAGTACTTC	CAISESGQKNIQYF
few	TRBV5-4	TRBD1	TRBJ1-1	TGTGCCAGCACCGAATTCGCAGGGGGCGCATATGAAGCTTTCTTT	CASTEFAGGAYEAFF
NA	TRBV4-2	TRBD2	TRBJ2-1	TGTGCCAGCAGCTCCCGGACTAGCGGGGGGACCCACAATGAGCAGTTCTTC	CASSSRTSGGTHNEQFF
once	TRBV7-9	TRBD2	TRBJ2-1	TGTGCCAGCTTGCCAGCGGGGGTCAATGAGCAGTTCTTC	CASLPAGVNEQFF
NA	TRBV7-9	NA	TRBJ2-7	TGTGCCAGCAGCTCCCTCAGGGGCGCCGTCCGGTGGGGAGACGGACAGTACTTC	CASSSLRGAVRWGDGQYF
NA	TRBV6-6	TRBD1	TRBJ1-5	TGTGCCAGCAGTCCGACAGGGGGCGGCAATCAGCCCCAGCATTTT	CASSPTGGGNQPQHF
few	TRBV5-1	NA	TRBJ2-3	TGCGCCAGCAGACAACCATCTAGCACAGATACGCAGTATTTT	CASRQPSSTDTQYF
NA	TRBV6-5	TRBD2	TRBJ2-2	TGTGCCAGCAGTTACCTGCGGGGGGCTAACACCGGGGAGCTGTTTTTT	CASSYLRGANTGELFF
few	TRBV27	NA	TRBJ1-6	TGTGCCTCGAGGGGGGGCTCGGGTTCACCCCTCCACTTT	CASRGGSGSPLHF
NA	TRBV11-2	NA	TRBJ1-1	TGTGCCAGCAGCTTCGGGACACCGAACACTGAAGCTTTCTTT	CASSFGTPNTEAFF